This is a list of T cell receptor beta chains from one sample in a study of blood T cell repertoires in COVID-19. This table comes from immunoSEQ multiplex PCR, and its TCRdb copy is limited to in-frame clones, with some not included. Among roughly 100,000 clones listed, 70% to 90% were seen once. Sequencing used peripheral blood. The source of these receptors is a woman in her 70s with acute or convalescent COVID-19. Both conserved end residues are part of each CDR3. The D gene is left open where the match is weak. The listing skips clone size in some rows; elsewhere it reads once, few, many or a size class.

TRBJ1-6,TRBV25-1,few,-,CASSESRGDNSPLHF,TGTGCCAGCAGTGAATCGAGAGGAGATAATTCACCCCTCCACTTT
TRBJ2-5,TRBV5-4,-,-,CASSTGGGGRETQYF,TGTGCCAGCTCGACCGGGGGTGGGGGTCGAGAGACCCAGTACTTC
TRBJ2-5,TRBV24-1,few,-,CATSDSQGRKETQYF,TGTGCCACCAGTGATTCACAAGGGAGGAAAGAGACCCAGTACTTC
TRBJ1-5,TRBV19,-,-,CASTPRAGRYNQPQHF,TGTGCCAGTACCCCTCGCGCAGGGAGGTACAATCAGCCCCAGCATTTT
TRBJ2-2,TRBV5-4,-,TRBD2,CASSLGGLAVNTGELFF,TGTGCCAGCAGCTTGGGAGGACTAGCGGTAAACACCGGGGAGCTGTTTTTT
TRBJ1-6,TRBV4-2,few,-,CASRPETGEKGNSPLHF,TGTGCCAGCAGACCAGAAACGGGGGAAAAAGGAAATTCACCCCTCCACTTT
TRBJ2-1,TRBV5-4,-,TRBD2,CASSTIAGGPSYNEQFF,TGTGCCAGCAGCACCATAGCGGGGGGGCCGTCCTACAATGAGCAGTTCTTC
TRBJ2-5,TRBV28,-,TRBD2,CASLRGGRETQYF,TGTGCCAGCCTACGCGGGGGAAGGGAGACCCAGTACTTC
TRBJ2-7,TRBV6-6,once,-,CASSLRETTSYEQYF,TGTGCCAGCAGCTTGAGGGAGACTACCTCCTACGAGCAGTACTTC
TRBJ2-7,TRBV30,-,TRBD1,CAWSQDRYEQYF,TGTGCCTGGAGTCAGGACAGGTACGAGCAGTACTTC
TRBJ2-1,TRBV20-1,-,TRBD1,CSANDAGGAGTDEQFF,TGCAGTGCTAATGATGCAGGGGGTGCCGGTACAGATGAGCAGTTCTTC
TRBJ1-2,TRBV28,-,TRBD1,CASSFPDRGAYGYTF,TGTGCCAGCAGTTTCCCCGACAGGGGGGCATATGGCTACACCTTC
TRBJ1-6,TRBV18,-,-,CASSLTGGGYNSPLHF,TGTGCCAGCTCACTGACCGGCGGGGGATACAATTCACCCCTCCACTTT
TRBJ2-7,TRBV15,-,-,CATSRQGSSYEQYF,TGTGCCACCAGCAGACAGGGGAGCTCCTACGAGCAGTACTTC
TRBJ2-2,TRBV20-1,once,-,CSASYGTGELFF,TGCAGTGCTAGTTACGGGACCGGGGAGCTGTTTTTT
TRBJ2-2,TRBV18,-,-,CASSTDMNTGELFF,TGTGCCAGCTCAACGGACATGAACACCGGGGAGCTGTTTTTT
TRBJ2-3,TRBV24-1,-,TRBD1,CATSDPGTGTDTQYF,TGTGCCACCAGTGATCCGGGGACAGGCACAGATACGCAGTATTTT
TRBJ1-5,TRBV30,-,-,CAWSTPGSNQPQHF,TGTGCCTGGAGTACACCGGGTAGCAATCAGCCCCAGCATTTT
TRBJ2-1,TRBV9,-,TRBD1,CASSSAGTGGNEQFF,TGTGCCAGCAGCTCAGCGGGGACAGGGGGCAATGAGCAGTTCTTC
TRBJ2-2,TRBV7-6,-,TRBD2,CASSLERGAATGELFF,TGTGCCAGCAGCTTAGAGCGGGGGGCGGCCACCGGGGAGCTGTTTTTT
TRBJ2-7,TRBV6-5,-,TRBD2,CASSYLGGSSYEQYF,TGTGCCAGCAGTTACTTAGGCGGGAGCTCCTACGAGCAGTACTTC
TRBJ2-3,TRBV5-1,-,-,CASSLGPFTDTQYF,TGCGCCAGCAGCTTGGGGCCCTTCACAGATACGCAGTATTTT